This T cell receptor (beta chain) was captured in a study of cytomegalovirus exposure and HLA in healthy donors. Trimming at V came to 5 bases and at J to 6 bases, leaving 12 bases not matched to a gene. The CDR3 loop spans 15 amino acids. Looked up from germline, CDR1 is SEHNR and CDR2 is FQNEAQ (reference sequence). 13 Jbeta primers and 60 Vbeta primers were used for the PCR. Sequencing was performed with immunoSEQ multiplex PCR; in TCRdb, only in-frame clones are kept and a portion is missing. Of roughly 100,000 clones in the sample, around 75% are singletons; the top ten hold around 2.5%. The chain links TRBV7-9 to TRBJ1-2, with TRBD1 identical over 7 bases. The TCR sequence derives from a man aged 40-49 years in good health and CMV-seronegative. Sequencing was carried out using PBMCs. The CDR3 bases are TGTGCCAGCAGCCCGGGCGCAGGACAGGTGGATGGCTACACCTTC. It encodes CASSPGAGQVDGYTF.